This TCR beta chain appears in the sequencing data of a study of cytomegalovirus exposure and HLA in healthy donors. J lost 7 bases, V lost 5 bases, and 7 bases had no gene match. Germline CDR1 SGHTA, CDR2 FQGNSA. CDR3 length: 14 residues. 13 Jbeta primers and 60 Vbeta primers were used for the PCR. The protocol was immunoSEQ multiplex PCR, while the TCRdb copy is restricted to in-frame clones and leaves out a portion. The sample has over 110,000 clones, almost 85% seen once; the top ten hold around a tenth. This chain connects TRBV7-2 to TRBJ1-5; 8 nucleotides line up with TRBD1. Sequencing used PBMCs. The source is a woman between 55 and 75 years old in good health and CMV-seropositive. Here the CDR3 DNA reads TGTGCCAGCAGCCCAGGGGGCGCAGGCCAGCCCCAGCATTTT. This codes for CASSPGGAGQPQHF.